The clone carrying this TCR beta chain occurred once. Its antigen is not identified. Donors likely had unrecorded immune exposures despite being nominally healthy when sampled. This record belongs to a study of cytomegalovirus exposure and HLA in healthy donors. Primers included in the PCR were 60 Vbeta and 13 Jbeta primers. Sequencing was performed with immunoSEQ multiplex PCR; in TCRdb, only in-frame clones are kept and a portion is missing. The top ten clones hold around 3% of a sample with about 120,000 clones, about 74% of them seen once. V lost 3 bases and J lost 2, with 4 bases in between. This CDR3 has 13 residues. Germline loops: CDR1 KGHSH, CDR2 LQKENI. Study-wide points: TCR beta chain V- and J-gene trimming was linked, in a later analysis, to a missense variant in DCLRE1C. The investigators catalogued 150 to 200 TCR beta chains as cytomegalovirus-associated. A previous analysis found most TCR beta V segments productive roughly 87% or roughly 30% of the time.

This TCR came from a woman aged 40 to 55 in good health and CMV-seropositive. The sequenced sample consisted of PBMCs. V usage is TRBV18 and J usage is TRBJ1-4; D remains ambiguous. This CDR3 is CASSPSTNEKLFF. CDR3 DNA sequence: TGTGCCAGCTCACCCTCTACTAATGAAAAACTGTTTTTT.